This T cell receptor (beta chain) was identified in a study of OX40 agonist ivuxolimab in advanced cancers. In the study overall: Ivuxolimab was a fully human IgG2 agonistic monoclonal antibody targeting the costimulatory receptor OX40 (CD134). Intravenous ivuxolimab was administered to patients every 2 weeks at six dose levels: 0.01, 0.1, 0.3, 1.5, 3 and 10 mg/kg. Among the 50 to 55 dose-escalation patients, some 20 had hepatocellular carcinoma, approximately 15 melanoma, 9 renal cell carcinoma and 9 head and neck cancer. In the dose-escalation cohort, 82.7% of patients were male, and the mean age was approximately 60 years, with a range of 23 to 79. Prior anti-PD-1, anti-PD-L1 or anti-CTLA-4 therapy was permitted, and checkpoint inhibitors had been received by 40% to 50% of dose-escalation patients. Partial responses occurred in three dose-escalation patients: two with cutaneous melanoma and one with hepatocellular carcinoma. The point of sequencing TCRbeta in the periphery was to test whether ivuxolimab changed TCR sequence diversity and drove clonal T-cell expansion. The monotherapy dose-escalation portion (N ≈ 55 patients) of the phase I ivuxolimab trial is reported in the paper.

The CDR3 runs 16 residues from the cysteine to the phenylalanine. The kept DNA is CDR3 alone, 48 bases in frame from the first base. Looking up the germline V gene (reference sequence) yields CDR1 PRHDT and CDR2 FYEKMQ. Trimming accounts for 5 bases at V and 5 bases at J, while the number of junction bases matched to no gene is 11. For this clone: Its antigen remains undetermined. Base quality data are lacking; no much larger clone is found one base away.

Genomic DNA was isolated from the sorted cells so that the TCRbeta CDR3 region could be sequenced. The immunoSEQ Assay was used to sequence the TCRbeta CDR3 regions. TCRdb obtained this table from immuneACCESS and retained in-frame rearrangements with V and J assigned. These tables miss some clones; where compared with another copy, unresolved V genes account for less than half of the shortfall, and the remainder is unexplained. The sample data list approximately 57,000 clones, and roughly four fifths of these were observed just once. The ten top clones hold 0.75% of the sample. The paper as a whole reports these results and caveats: In the 0.1-3.0 mg/kg groups, partial responders were among the patients with the lowest normalized peripheral clonal expansion, particularly in CD8+ T cells. After ivuxolimab, more expanded clones were found on average in CD8+ T cells than in CD4+ T cells. Low levels of normalized T-cell clonal expansion were also shown by some nonresponding patients. The antigen specificity of the peripheral T cells that underwent clonal expansion was not determined. At doses of 0.1 to 3.0 mg/kg, clonal expansion of both CD4+ and CD8+ blood T cells was observed from baseline to week 6.

Patients with a history of autoimmune disease or receiving systemic immunosuppression were excluded from the trial. Peripheral blood for TCR sequencing was collected from all dose cohorts at baseline, on cycle 4 day 1, and on cycle 7 day 1. The samples were drawn from a first-in-human, open-label, multicenter phase I dose-escalation trial of ivuxolimab. Adults with locally advanced or metastatic melanoma, renal cell carcinoma, hepatocellular carcinoma or head and neck squamous cell carcinoma were enrolled in the trial. Before TCR sequencing, CD4+ T cells and CD8+ T cells were sorted from peripheral blood as separate populations.

The rearranged chain carries TRBV13 and TRBJ2-5, with 10 central nucleotides matching TRBD1. The TCR was taken from an adult with an advanced solid tumor such as melanoma, head and neck, liver or kidney cancer. The source material was CD4+ or CD8+ T cells sorted from blood, sampled in a trial of the OX40 agonist ivuxolimab. CDR3 sequence: CASSRVTGGAGETQYF. The DNA sequence is as follows: TGTGCCAGCAGCCGAGTGACAGGGGGCGCAGGGGAGACCCAGTACTTC.